The clone carrying this T cell receptor (beta chain) was observed once. In the original workflow: Using reference gene primer amplification, nucleated cell counts were estimated. This table comes from immunoSEQ multiplex PCR, and its TCRdb copy is limited to in-frame clones, with some not included. V, J and clone size were drawn from that table, and D and trimming were deduced from the DNA. The table lists roughly 250,000 clones, around 80% of them singletons, with 3% to 4% in the top ten. The sample belongs to a study of blood T cell repertoires in COVID-19. Study as a whole: Whether acute or convalescent, the COVID-19 samples came from the United States, Italy and Spain.

CDR1 is MNHEY, CDR2 SMNVEV, per germline (reference sequence). This CDR3 region has 15 residues. V was pared by 5 bases and J by 4 bases, with 7 bases of the junction left unmatched. This receptor was obtained from a woman aged 40 to 50 with active or convalescent COVID-19. Sequencing was done on a sample of peripheral blood. The chain uses TRBV27 and TRBJ2-5; 10 bases are a match to TRBD1. Here the CDR3 reads CASSRGQGLAETQYF. CDR3 DNA: TGTGCCAGCAGTCGGGGACAGGGGCTGGCAGAGACCCAGTACTTC.